This TCR beta chain originates from a study of blood T cell repertoires in COVID-19. At the level of the study: Acute-phase and convalescent COVID-19 samples originated in the United States, Italy and Spain. In each case, the material was cDNA or gDNA derived from T cells, B-cell-depleted T cells, or PBMCs.

This CDR3 comprises 17 residues. The V gene's germline CDR1 is SGDLS and CDR2 YYNGEE. Trimming took off 0 bases at V and 5 bases at J, with 20 bases between the two ends. In the original analysis: Nucleated cell number was recorded as an estimate derived from reference gene primer amplification. The data were produced by immunoSEQ multiplex PCR, yet TCRdb's version contains in-frame clones alone and is incomplete. V and J calls and clone size come straight from that table; D and trimming were deduced from the DNA. Of about 26,000 clones in the sample, about nine tenths are singletons; the top ten hold about 13%. This clone was recorded once.

The chain is built from TRBV9 and TRBJ2-5; perhaps TRBD1 as D (7 bases). Input material: peripheral blood. This TCR came from a human donor in a cohort sampled during active COVID-19. The donor label of this sample is uncertain. The CDR3 bases are TGTGCCAGCAGCGTAGGGACGGGCAGGGGGGTCGGTGAGACCCAGTACTTC. Protein sequence: CASSVGTGRGVGETQYF.